A single sample is the source of the 22 T cell receptor beta chains below, sequenced in a study of CD4 T cells in relation to SARS-CoV-2 and coronaviruses. Using immunoSEQ multiplex PCR, the repertoire was profiled, and TCRdb retains in-frame clones only, with some absent. The table has around 35,000 clones, approximately 85% seen once; the top ten hold 3.1%. Sequencing was done on a sample of memory CD4+ T cells from PBMCs. All receptors derive from an adult with COVID-19.

The chain carries TRBV7-6 and TRBJ2-1, with 7 bases that match TRBD2. Germline values: CDR1 SGHVS, CDR2 FNYEAQ. The junction had 10 bases not matched to a gene; V was cut back by 4 bases and J by 1 base. The CDR3 spans 17 residues. DNA of the CDR3: TGTGCCAGCAGCTCTCCTTGGCGGGAGCGGTCCTACAATGAGCAGTTCTTC. This codes for CASSSPWRERSYNEQFF.

This clone appeared a few times. The genes are TRBV2 and TRBJ1-1; no reliable D call. CDR1 SNHLY and CDR2 FYNNEI come from the germline V gene. CDR3 length: 14 amino acids. Trimming stripped 2 bases from V and 3 bases from J, with 10 bases between. The CDR3 is CASSEYQSDTEAFF. CDR3 DNA sequence: TGTGCCAGCAGTGAATATCAGTCGGACACTGAAGCTTTCTTT.

The chain couples TRBV4-2 to TRBJ2-3; perhaps TRBD2 as D (6 bases). Trimming left V 3 bases short and J 2 bases short, with 18 bases between. The CDR3 has 17 residues. Germline CDR1 reads LGHNA; CDR2 reads YNFKEQ. Here the CDR3 DNA reads TGTGCCAGCAGCCACTCCTCTTGGGGGGACCACACAGATACGCAGTATTTT. Translated: CASSHSSWGDHTDTQYF.

The chain employs TRBV7-8 and TRBJ2-7, with 11 bases matching TRBD2. Looked up from germline, CDR1 is SGHVS and CDR2 is FQNEAQ. Trimming at V came to 5 bases and at J to 7 bases, leaving 10 bases not matched to a gene. This CDR3 contains 15 residues. The CDR3 region is CASSLSGRGDWEQYF. The CDR3 DNA is TGTGCCAGCAGCCTTAGCGGGAGGGGGGACTGGGAGCAGTACTTC.

J is TRBJ1-6 and V is TRBV20-1; TRBD1 might be the D (5 bases). CDR1 is DFQATT and CDR2 is SNEGSKA in the germline V gene (reference sequence). CDR3 length: 15 amino acids. V was shortened by 3 bases and J by 7 bases, with 16 bases between the two germline ends. The CDR3 sequence is CSASRRGTGNSPLHF. CDR3 bases: TGCAGTGCTAGTCGTAGGGGCACGGGAAATTCACCCCTCCACTTT.

V gene TRBV7-2 combines with J gene TRBJ2-3; D uncertain. V was pared by 2 bases and J by 4 bases, with 13 bases between. This CDR3 is 15 amino acids long. Germline CDR1 SGHTA, CDR2 FQGNSA. The CDR3: CASSLIGYLSDTQYF. The CDR3 DNA is TGTGCCAGCAGCTTAATCGGCTACTTGTCAGATACGCAGTATTTT.

The J gene is TRBJ2-1, the V gene TRBV7-2; a weak D match, TRBD2 (6 bases). Germline V CDR1 and CDR2: SGHTA, FQGNSA. Trimming removed 10 bases at V and 6 bases at J, with 16 bases between. This CDR3 is built from 13 residues. The CDR3 bases are TGTGCCACCTCGCGGGGCCACGGCAATGAGCAGTTCTTC. Translation: CATSRGHGNEQFF.

In the case of this clone: At one of its ends the junction is not consistent with the germline gene, which may arise from a read error. The V gene is TRBV5-1, the J gene TRBJ2-2; no reliable D call. CDR1 SGHRS and CDR2 YFSETQ come from the germline V gene. The CDR3 length is 12 residues. The CDR3 protein is CASSLNIGELFF. The CDR3 bases are TGCGCCAGCAGCTTAAACATCGGGGAGCTGTTTTTT.

The chain carries TRBV30 and TRBJ2-3, with 8 bases fitting TRBD2. This CDR3 has 16 amino acids. CDR1 GTSNPN and CDR2 SVGIG come from the germline V gene (reference sequence). Trimming removed 3 bases from V and 5 bases from J; junction bases left unmatched: 13. CDR3 nucleotides: TGTGCCTGGAGAGGGGGACTAGTTGTGGGAGGAGATACGCAGTATTTT. Translation gives CAWRGGLVVGGDTQYF.

The chain employs TRBV7-2 and TRBJ2-2, with 12 bases identical to TRBD2. The CDR3 loop spans 17 amino acids. Germline trimming cut 5 bases from V and 0 bases from J; bases unmatched to any gene: 4. CDR1 is SGHTA and CDR2 is FQGNSA in the germline V gene. The CDR3, as DNA: TGTGCCAGCAGCAAGGGACTAGCGGGCGCGAACACCGGGGAGCTGTTTTTT. As protein: CASSKGLAGANTGELFF.

This chain connects TRBV30 to TRBJ2-7; no clear D gene. The CDR3 is 13 residues long. With 5 bases removed from V and 2 bases from J, the gap between germline ends came to 13 bases. Germline V gives CDR1 GTSNPN, CDR2 SVGIG (reference sequence). The CDR3 DNA reads TGTGCCTGGGGTCTTAGCCCCACCTACGAGCAGTACTTC. It specifies CAWGLSPTYEQYF.

The chain joins TRBV2 to TRBJ2-3, with 7 bases fitting TRBD2. Germline V gene lookup returns CDR1 SNHLY and CDR2 FYNNEI. The CDR3 extends over 13 amino acids. The CDR3, as DNA: TGTGCTGGGGGAGGGCAAGACCGGGATACGCAGTATTTT. Residues: CAGGGQDRDTQYF.

This clone was seen only a few times. V and J are TRBV20-1 and TRBJ2-3; a possible D gene is TRBD2 (5 bases). This CDR3 has 17 residues. V was cut by 3 bases and J by 1 base, with 20 bases left in between. CDR1 is DFQATT, CDR2 SNEGSKA, per germline (reference sequence). DNA of the CDR3: TGCAGTGCTAGTCACCAATCCGGGAACATTCGCACAGATACGCAGTATTTT. Translated: CSASHQSGNIRTDTQYF.

This clone was observed a single time. The rearrangement links TRBV28 to TRBJ2-1; 10 bases are shared with TRBD2. The CDR3 is 17 amino acids. The V and J ends lost 6 bases and 0 bases, in that order; junction bases with no gene match: 8. The germline CDR1 and CDR2 sequences are MDHEN and SYDVKM. The chain's CDR3 is CASRPRTSGTSYNEQFF. The CDR3 region has the DNA TGTGCCAGCAGGCCTCGGACTAGCGGAACCTCCTACAATGAGCAGTTCTTC.

This chain connects TRBV4-2 to TRBJ2-7, with D possibly TRBD1 on 5 matching bases. CDR3 length: 14 amino acids. CDR1 LGHNA and CDR2 YNFKEQ come from the germline V gene. The ends were cut back, 4 bases at V and 3 bases at J, with 13 bases in the middle. The CDR3 reads CASSPSRQNYEQYF. CDR3 DNA sequence: TGTGCCAGCAGCCCGTCTAGACAGAACTACGAGCAGTACTTC.

This sequence joins TRBV19 and TRBJ2-6; D assignment may be TRBD1 or TRBD2 (5 bases each). Germline V gives CDR1 LNHDA, CDR2 SQIVND (reference sequence). The CDR3 extends over 20 amino acids. V was shortened by 6 bases and J by 0 bases, with 24 bases between the two germline ends. The CDR3 loop is CASSPAVPGRISSGANVLTF. The CDR3, as DNA: TGTGCCAGTAGCCCTGCAGTACCGGGACGGATTAGCTCTGGGGCCAACGTCCTGACTTTC.

The chain couples TRBV10-3 to TRBJ1-4; D is unclear. Germline V CDR1 and CDR2: ENHRY, SYGVKD. The length of the CDR3 is 16 residues. V lost 4 bases and J 0 bases, leaving 12 bases between the germline ends. CDR3: CAISGSSGPTNEKLFF. The CDR3 DNA reads TGTGCCATCAGTGGTTCCTCCGGGCCAACTAATGAAAAACTGTTTTTT.

The chain has TRBV30 and TRBJ1-5, with D possibly matching TRBD1 (6 bases). This CDR3 is 14 amino acids long. Germline CDR1 is GTSNPN and CDR2 is SVGIG (reference sequence). V lost 3 bases and J 4 bases, leaving 13 bases between the germline ends. The CDR3 DNA is TGTGCCTGGAGACAGGGCGGCGTTAATCAGCCCCAGCATTTT. Encoded protein: CAWRQGGVNQPQHF.

The V gene is TRBV7-9, the J gene TRBJ2-5; a weak D match, TRBD1 (6 bases). The CDR3 has 12 residues. Trimming removed 7 bases at V and 5 bases at J, with 11 bases between. Per the germline V gene, CDR1 is SEHNR and CDR2 is FQNEAQ (reference sequence). The CDR3 region is CASNTGTETQYF. CDR3 DNA sequence: TGTGCCAGCAATACAGGGACCGAGACCCAGTACTTC. Full variable domain (remainder filled in from reference TRBV7-9 and TRBJ2-5): DTGVSQNPRHKITKRGQNVTFRCDPISEHNRLYWYRQTLGQGPEFLTYFQNEAQLEKSRLLSDRFSAERPKGSFSTLEIQRTEQGDSAMYLCASNTGTETQYFGPGTRLLVL.

This sequence joins TRBV13 and TRBJ2-5; possibly TRBD2 for D (6 bases). Germline loops: CDR1 PRHDT, CDR2 FYEKMQ (reference sequence). V was clipped by 0 bases and J by 3 bases, with 26 bases between them. The CDR3 loop spans 20 amino acids. The chain's CDR3 is CASSLGSTSPHPPVKETQYF. DNA of the CDR3: TGTGCCAGCAGCTTAGGCAGCACTAGCCCCCATCCCCCCGTTAAAGAGACCCAGTACTTC.

The gene calls are TRBV3-1 (or the pseudogene TRBV3-2) and TRBJ2-7; the D gene is possibly TRBD2 (5 bases). CDR3 length: 16 amino acids. Germline CDR1 is LGHDT and CDR2 is YNNKEL (reference sequence). V lost 4 bases and J lost 0, with 16 bases in between. The CDR3: CASSPPLRRSSYEQYF. The CDR3 region has the DNA TGTGCCAGCAGCCCCCCCCTGCGGAGGTCCTCCTACGAGCAGTACTTC.

Only a few counts were recorded for this clone. CDR3 sequence reads: CASSRRGQGNTGELFF. The CDR3 coding sequence is TGCGCCAGCAGCCGAAGGGGGCAGGGGAACACCGGGGAGCTGTTTTTT. The chain uses TRBV5-1 and TRBJ2-2; 7 bases line up with TRBD1. This CDR3 comprises 16 residues. Germline V CDR1 and CDR2: SGHRS, YFSETQ. The V and J ends lost 4 bases and 1 base, in that order; junction bases with no gene match: 7. Complete variable domain (other parts from reference TRBV5-1 and TRBJ2-2): KAGVTQTPRYLIKTRGQQVTLSCSPISGHRSVSWYQQTPGQGLQFLFEYFSETQRNKGNFPGRFSGRQFSNSRSEMNVSTLELGDSALYLCASSRRGQGNTGELFFGEGSRLTVL.